This is a list of T cell receptor beta chains from one sample in a study of T cell repertoires in cytomegalovirus infection. From the reads, TCRdb called clonotypes with MiXCR, one entry per CDR3 protein. The sample carries hundreds of thousands of distinct CDR3 sequences, 20% to 30% recorded once. The sequenced sample consisted of CD8+ T cells from PBMCs. These receptor sequences come from a human donor in good health (CMV status not recorded). Some clones in this sample may be carry-over from other donors' samples. Each CDR3 is given without its conserved first and last residue.

>TRBV7-8|TRBJ1-2
TSSLSSGISFYGYT
>TRBV29-1|TRBJ1-4
SVRDVGAGEKLF
>TRBV12-3/TRBV12-4|TRBJ1-3
ASNADPGNTIY
>TRBV19|TRBJ1-2
ASSIDGDGYT
>TRBV27|TRBJ2-7
ASSLNQYEQY
>TRBV19|TRBJ2-3
ASSILGGPDTQY
>TRBV7-2|TRBJ2-7
ASSLYGQGPGGEQY
>TRBV6-4|TRBJ1-2
ASSDQGYGYT
>TRBV6-1|TRBJ1-2
ASSEGRINYGYT
>TRBV7-9|TRBJ2-1
ASSFSGVNFDEQF
>TRBV5-4|TRBJ2-1
ASSLWGDSYNEQF
>TRBV6-6|TRBJ1-4
ASSYVDRVGEKLF
>TRBV4-1|TRBJ1-1
ASSQGGTQEAF
>TRBV6-2/TRBV6-3|TRBJ1-5
ASRTSPPQH
>TRBV10-3|TRBJ2-3
AISVDYSAGDTQY
>TRBV7-6|TRBJ1-3
ASSSGRRASGNTIY
>TRBV20-1|TRBJ1-2
SAGSGSIDRALPYGYT
>TRBV7-6|TRBJ2-1
ASSFLGGEYNEQF
>TRBV7-2|TRBJ1-2
ASSFGLGYT
>TRBV29-1|TRBJ1-2
SVWTGAFYGYT
>TRBV11-2|TRBJ1-1
ASSLEYPFTEAF
>TRBV20-1|TRBJ1-2
SASTGQANYGYT
>TRBV3-1|TRBJ2-7
ASSQEDSWEDEQY
>TRBV6-5|TRBJ2-2
ASSPPGRGTGELF
>TRBV7-2|TRBJ2-1
ASRGWEGGGYNEQF
>TRBV15|TRBJ1-1
ATSRIPHGGSNTEAF
>TRBV15|TRBJ2-7
ATSRELGGPYEQY
>TRBV27|TRBJ2-7
ASSPSGQGYEQY
>TRBV7-6|TRBJ2-7
ASSLTGTVANEQY
>TRBV2|TRBJ1-2
ASNGLYGYT
>TRBV12-3/TRBV12-4|TRBJ2-3
ASILFPLVGSTDTQY
>TRBV9|TRBJ2-1
ASSDASDPYNEQF
>TRBV12-3/TRBV12-4|TRBJ2-1
ASSFEGDEQF
>TRBV7-9|TRBJ2-1
ASSIHYGRGPTYNEQF
>TRBV6-5|TRBJ1-2
ASSSGQFGYT
>TRBV7-2|TRBJ2-7
ASSPTPSYEQY
>TRBV20-1|TRBJ1-6
SARVDGEGITSPLH
>TRBV28|TRBJ2-1
ASSRAGQSSYNEQF
>TRBV7-6|TRBJ2-1
ASSLPGQGAYNEQF
>TRBV5-5|TRBJ1-2
ASSRDRGTNYGYT
>TRBV29-1|TRBJ1-1
SVDMDGLNTEAF
>TRBV20-1|TRBJ2-1
SARDRTRDTPRDEQF
>TRBV20-1|TRBJ2-2
SARDRTNTGELF
>TRBV7-6|TRBJ1-2
ASSLGGGTGPLKGYT
>TRBV4-3|TRBJ2-5
ASSQGAREETQY
>TRBV6-2/TRBV6-3|TRBJ2-7
ASSYSRTGGTYEQY
>TRBV27|TRBJ2-1
VSSLEGTGFYNEQF
>TRBV9|TRBJ1-6
ASSPFGNNSPLH
>TRBV7-6|TRBJ2-5
ASSPPRQGPYQETRY
>TRBV12-3/TRBV12-4|TRBJ1-5
ASSLDWSGTDELGYQPQH
>TRBV28|TRBJ1-1
ASSPLDRQNTEAF
>TRBV29-1|TRBJ1-2
SVRDRGPGGYT
>TRBV7-6|TRBJ2-2
ASSLMGGELF
>TRBV5-6|TRBJ2-5
ASSLSINGTSGIQETQY
>TRBV10-2|TRBJ2-3
ASRAQAGSYTDTQY
>TRBV6-2/TRBV6-3|TRBJ2-1
ASSRGPANEQF
>TRBV5-4|TRBJ2-3
ASSVGLGSTDTQY